This TCR beta chain originates from a study of CD8+ T cells in alopecia areata. General study results and limits: Higher clonality and more expanded CD8+ clones appeared in lesional than normal scalp. Mice showed clearer TCR sharing than patients did, a gap that was possibly HLA-related. Normal skin's resident alphabeta T cells are also sequenced in scalp samples.

Sorting of PBMCs yielded the CD4+ and CD8+ T cells. This clone has more than one count but fewer than ten. Its antigen is not known. After isolation, RNA underwent reverse transcription to generate cDNA as the sequencing template. Sequencing was performed with immunoSEQ multiplex PCR; in TCRdb, only in-frame clones are kept and a portion is missing. This repertoire shows over 90,000 clones, approximately 52% found once; its top ten account for 8.8%. In germline, CDR1 is SQVTM, CDR2 ANQGSEA. The CDR3 consists of 13 residues. V was trimmed by 5 bases and J by 6 bases, leaving 14 bases between them. The origin of this receptor is a human donor in good health. The specimen sequenced was CD4+ T cells sorted from blood. This rearrangement joins TRBV29-1 to TRBJ2-1; perhaps TRBD2 as D (5 bases). This CDR3 is CSVRQRLINEQFF. The CDR3 region has the DNA TGCAGCGTTCGCCAGCGGTTAATCAATGAGCAGTTCTTC.